This T cell receptor beta chain is from a study of CD8 T cells in Susac syndrome. Across the study: Patients with Susac syndrome were therapy-naive, treated with corticosteroids, or treated with intravenous immunoglobulin alone when blood was collected.

This clonotype appeared once. RNA in amounts of roughly 0.45 to 1 ug was reverse transcribed with random hexamers. Amplification of TCR beta CDR3 spanned 54 Vbeta and 13 Jbeta via immunoSEQ multiplex PCR. TCRdb reprocessed the immunoSEQ multiplex PCR reads with MiXCR, giving one entry per CDR3 protein. The sample contains 150,000 or so distinct CDR3 sequences, roughly 95% of which appear only once. V was clipped by 6 bases and J by 4 bases; unmatched bases: 6. The CDR3 extends over 13 amino acids. The germline gives CDR1 SQVTM, CDR2 ANQGSEA. Sequencing of TCR beta drew on CD8+ and CD4+ T cells from blood. Negative isolation yielded CD4+ and CD8+ T cells, and FACS enriched TEMRA cells.

This receptor was taken from a human donor with Susac syndrome. V gene TRBV29-1 combines with J gene TRBJ2-5, with 9 positions matching TRBD1. The source material was CD4+ T cells from PBMCs. Here the CDR3 DNA reads TGCAGCGTAGAAACAGGGGGCGGAGAGACCCAGTACTTC. It is translated as CSVETGGGETQYF.